This passage covers 4 T cell receptor beta chains from one sample sequenced in a study of T cells in Graves' hyperthyroidism and ophthalmopathy. Amplification of TCR beta CDR3 regions used RNA as the template. The HTBI set primed first-round TCR CDR3 RT-PCR. Each CDR3 protein gets one entry after TCRdb re-called the multiplex PCR reads with MiXCR. The sample shows about 640,000 distinct CDR3 sequences, about 45% of them seen only once. The specimen sequenced was peripheral blood or thyroid tissue (not recorded which). The receptors derive from an adult man with Graves' disease, either hyperthyroidism or ophthalmopathy (not recorded which).

V gene TRBV5-1 combines with J gene TRBJ1-1, with 7 bases matching TRBD1. CDR1 and CDR2 from the germline V gene are SGHRS and YFSETQ. The junction had 14 bases not matched to a gene; V was cut back by 0 bases and J by 0 bases. This CDR3 spans 19 amino acids. The CDR3 here is CASSLAPSRDRVMNTEAFF. CDR3 nucleotides: TGCGCCAGCAGCTTGGCTCCGTCGCGGGACAGAGTCATGAACACTGAAGCTTTCTTT.

In its sample, this clonotype was seen a few times. The rearrangement links TRBV7-2 to TRBJ2-5; D remains ambiguous. Germline V CDR1 and CDR2: SGHTA, FQGNSA. The CDR3 length is 13 residues. Trimming left V 5 bases short and J 2 bases short, with 9 bases between. The CDR3 spells CASSRAGQETQYF. The CDR3 DNA reads TGTGCCAGCAGCCGTGCCGGACAAGAGACCCAGTACTTC.

J is TRBJ2-5 and V is TRBV19, with D possibly TRBD1 on 6 matching bases. With 9 bases removed from V and 5 bases from J, the gap between germline ends came to 22 bases. Germline V gene sequence: CDR1 LNHDA, CDR2 SQIVND (reference sequence). The CDR3 extends over 15 amino acids. The CDR3 region has the DNA TGTGCCAGCAGCCAAGGATCACAGGGTCGGGAGACCCAGTACTTC. This translates into CASSQGSQGRETQYF.

This clonotype has just one count. The gene calls are TRBV7-3 and TRBJ1-6; no clear D. In germline, CDR1 is SGHTA, CDR2 FQGTGA. The CDR3 covers 13 residues. V shed 3 bases and J shed 9 bases, with 9 bases lying between them. This chain's CDR3 is CASSLRRGSPLHF. Written as DNA, the CDR3 is TGTGCCAGCAGCTTGCGTCGGGGTTCACCCCTCCACTTT.